This record looks at one TCR beta chain sequence and its context. What it binds is unknown. Use of 60 Vbeta and 13 Jbeta primers characterized the PCR. Sequencing was performed with immunoSEQ multiplex PCR; in TCRdb, only in-frame clones are kept and a portion is missing. The table records around 180,000 clones, about four fifths of them present only once. CDR3 length equals 15 residues. CDR1 and CDR2 from the germline V gene are SGHTA and FQGNSA. V dropped 5 bases and J dropped 6; count of bases not matched to a gene: 10. These data come from a study of cytomegalovirus exposure and HLA in healthy donors. Study background: Out of fewer than 400 genotyped donors, 81% belonged to the Caucasian-associated ancestry cluster. General study findings and limits: Accurate HLA-A and HLA-B prediction from TCR beta sequences was reported for most subjects. CMV serostatus stood as the only immune exposure information on hand.

The clonotype was recovered from a man younger than 30 in good health and CMV-seronegative. The sample taken for sequencing was PBMCs. The rearrangement links TRBV7-2 to TRBJ1-5, with 7 bases aligning to TRBD1. The CDR3: CASSQGGRLGQPQHF. CDR3 DNA: TGTGCCAGCAGCCAGGGGGGACGATTGGGTCAGCCCCAGCATTTT.